This TCR beta chain was profiled in a study of technical replicates of blood from several donors. Repertoires were generated with immunoSEQ multiplex PCR, while TCRdb's copy carries only in-frame clones and drops some. The repertoire holds fewer than 100,000 clones, with 75% to 95% as singletons. V was shortened by 4 bases and J by 1 base, with 13 bases between the two germline ends. The CDR3 runs to 15 residues. Germline V CDR1 and CDR2: SGHNT, YENEEA. What was sequenced was T cells isolated from PBMCs. This receptor was taken from a human donor in good health. The rearrangement links TRBV11-3 to TRBJ1-1, with a possible D match to TRBD1 (6 bases). CDR3 region: CASSSAKQGNTEAFF. The DNA for the CDR3 is TGTGCCAGCAGCTCTGCGAAACAGGGGAACACTGAAGCTTTCTTT.